This T cell receptor (beta chain) was obtained from a study of blood T cell repertoires in COVID-19. At the level of the study: Donors in the United States, Italy and Spain gave samples during acute or convalescent COVID-19. From T cells, B-cell-depleted T cells, or PBMCs came the material, which was cDNA or gDNA.

Germline V lookup: CDR1 SGHNT, CDR2 YENEEA. V lost 3 bases, J lost 5 bases, and 5 bases stayed unmatched. The CDR3 has 16 amino acids. Original processing methods: Amplification from reference gene primers served as the basis for estimated nucleated cell counts. Generated by immunoSEQ multiplex PCR, the TCRdb table keeps only in-frame clones and is missing some. V and J calls and clone size follow that table, whereas D and trimming were derived from the DNA. The data hold about 70,000 clones, with more than 70% observed a single time. The chain couples TRBV11-3 to TRBJ2-3, with 13 bases fitting TRBD2. The TCR was taken from a man older than 75 with acute or convalescent COVID-19. Sequencing used peripheral blood. This CDR3 is CASSFGLAGVRDTQYF. The DNA of the CDR3 is TGTGCCAGCAGCTTCGGACTAGCGGGAGTTCGAGATACGCAGTATTTT. Combining the CDR3 with reference TRBV11-3 and TRBJ2-3 gives the whole variable domain EAGVVQSPRYKIIEKKQPVAFWCNPISGHNTLYWYLQNLGQGPELLIRYENEEAVDDSQLPKDRFSAERLKGVDSTLKIQPAELGDSAVYLCASSFGLAGVRDTQYFGPGTRLTVL.